This is a list of T cell receptor beta chains from one sample in a study of OX40 agonist ivuxolimab in advanced cancers. Sequencing was performed with immunoSEQ multiplex PCR; in TCRdb, only in-frame clones are kept and a portion is missing. The sample shows about 82,000 clones, roughly 90% of them seen only once. Sequenced material: CD4+ or CD8+ T cells sorted from blood, taken in a trial of the OX40 agonist ivuxolimab. These TCRs come from an adult with an advanced solid tumor such as melanoma, head and neck, liver or kidney cancer. The CDR3 runs from the conserved cysteine through the conserved F or W. The D gene is left open where the match is weak. Only some rows state a clone size, as once, few, many or a class for expanded clones.

size	J	D	V	CDR3	DNA
-	TRBJ1-5	TRBD1	TRBV6-5	CASRGQGAQPQHF	TGTGCCAGCAGGGGACAGGGGGCTCAGCCCCAGCATTTT
-	TRBJ1-3	-	TRBV19	CASSTRGPDSHSGNTIYF	TGTGCCAGTAGTACGAGGGGCCCGGACAGCCACTCTGGAAACACCATATATTTT
-	TRBJ2-2	-	TRBV19	CASSLGVIDTGELFF	TGTGCCAGTAGCCTAGGGGTTATTGACACCGGGGAGCTGTTTTTT
-	TRBJ1-1	-	TRBV9	CASSAQSGTEAFF	TGTGCCAGCAGCGCCCAATCGGGCACTGAAGCTTTCTTT
-	TRBJ2-7	-	TRBV30	CAWSVGAQQYF	TGTGCCTGGAGTGTAGGGGCCCAGCAGTACTTC
-	TRBJ2-5	-	TRBV4-1	CASSQDRSGTARKQETQYF	TGCGCCAGCAGCCAAGATAGGAGCGGGACAGCAAGAAAACAAGAGACCCAGTACTTC
once	TRBJ2-2	-	TRBV9	CASSVGGTGELFF	TGTGCCAGCAGCGTAGGTGGAACCGGGGAGCTGTTTTTT
few	TRBJ1-5	-	TRBV7-8	CASSSDAGVNQPQHF	TGTGCCAGCAGCTCAGATGCGGGGGTCAATCAGCCCCAGCATTTT
once	TRBJ1-3	-	TRBV5-1	CASSPGVLSGNTIYF	TGCGCCAGCAGCCCCGGGGTCCTCTCTGGAAACACCATATATTTT
-	TRBJ1-2	-	TRBV7-8	CASSIEGGQGYGYTF	TGTGCCAGCAGTATAGAAGGAGGGCAAGGCTATGGCTACACCTTC
-	TRBJ2-7	TRBD1	TRBV6-9	CASITGQAYF	TGTGCCAGCATAACGGGACAGGCCTACTTC
-	TRBJ1-5	-	TRBV19	CASSKGNSNQPQHF	TGTGCCAGTAGTAAGGGGAATAGCAATCAGCCCCAGCATTTT
-	TRBJ2-4	-	TRBV19	CASSITGNLAKNIQYF	TGTGCCAGTAGTATTACGGGGAATCTAGCCAAAAACATTCAGTACTTC
-	TRBJ1-2	-	TRBV6-1	CASSYGTQYGYTF	TGTGCCAGCAGCTACGGGACCCAATATGGCTACACCTTC
-	TRBJ2-4	-	TRBV5-1	CAGERSPAKNIQYF	TGCGCCGGGGAGCGATCCCCTGCCAAAAACATTCAGTACTTC
once	TRBJ2-5	TRBD1	TRBV30	CAWSVPFRTGGSQYF	TGTGCCTGGAGTGTACCTTTTAGGACAGGGGGGTCCCAGTACTTC
-	TRBJ2-5	TRBD2	TRBV5-4	CASSLGGTSGQETQYF	TGTGCCAGCAGCTTGGGGGGGACTAGCGGCCAAGAGACCCAGTACTTC
-	TRBJ2-1	TRBD1	TRBV5-1	CASSLERGRDEQFF	TGCGCCAGCAGCTTGGAGAGGGGGCGGGATGAGCAGTTCTTC
-	TRBJ1-6	-	TRBV2	CASRGQISYNSPLHF	TGTGCCAGCAGAGGACAGATTTCCTATAATTCACCCCTCCACTTT
-	TRBJ2-3	-	TRBV5-1	CASSLGGPTDTQYF	TGCGCCAGCAGCTTGGGAGGTCCCACAGATACGCAGTATTTT
-	TRBJ2-7	-	TRBV25-1	CASSELRAGGSKQYF	TGTGCCAGCAGTGAATTACGGGCCGGAGGCTCTAAGCAGTACTTC
once	TRBJ1-5	TRBD1	TRBV19	CASSIPGTGGVGQPQHF	TGTGCCAGTAGTATACCGGGGACAGGGGGCGTCGGTCAGCCCCAGCATTTT
-	TRBJ2-7	-	TRBV7-8	CASSFGAGLYF	TGTGCCAGCAGCTTTGGAGCGGGCTTATACTTC
-	TRBJ2-1	TRBD2	TRBV5-1	CASSAGGTYNEQFF	TGCGCCAGCAGCGCGGGAGGAACCTACAATGAGCAGTTCTTC
once	TRBJ1-1	-	TRBV7-3	CASSPDTQNTEAFF	TGTGCCAGCAGCCCAGACACTCAGAACACTGAAGCTTTCTTT
-	TRBJ1-6	TRBD1	TRBV2	CAIGTGHNSPLHF	TGTGCCATCGGGACAGGGCATAATTCACCCCTCCACTTT
-	TRBJ1-1	-	TRBV29-1	CATAGDNTEAFF	TGCGCTACGGCGGGGGACAACACTGAAGCTTTCTTT
-	TRBJ1-4	-	TRBV7-9	CASSLGSANEKLFF	TGTGCCAGCAGCTTAGGGTCGGCTAATGAAAAACTGTTTTTT